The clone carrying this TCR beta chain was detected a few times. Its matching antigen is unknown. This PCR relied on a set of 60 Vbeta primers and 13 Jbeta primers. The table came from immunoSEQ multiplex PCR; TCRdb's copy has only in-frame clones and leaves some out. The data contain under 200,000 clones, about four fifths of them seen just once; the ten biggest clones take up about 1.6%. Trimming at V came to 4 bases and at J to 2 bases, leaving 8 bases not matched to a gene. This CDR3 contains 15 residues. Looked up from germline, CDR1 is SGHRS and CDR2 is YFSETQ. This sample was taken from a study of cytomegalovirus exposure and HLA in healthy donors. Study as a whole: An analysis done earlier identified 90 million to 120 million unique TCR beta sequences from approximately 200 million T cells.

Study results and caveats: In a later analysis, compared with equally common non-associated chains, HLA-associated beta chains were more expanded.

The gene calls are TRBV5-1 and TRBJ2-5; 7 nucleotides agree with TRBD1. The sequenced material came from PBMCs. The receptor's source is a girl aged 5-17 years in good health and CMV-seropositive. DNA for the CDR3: TGCGCCAGCAGCCCAACCCCGGGACAGCAAGAGACCCAGTACTTC. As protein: CASSPTPGQQETQYF.